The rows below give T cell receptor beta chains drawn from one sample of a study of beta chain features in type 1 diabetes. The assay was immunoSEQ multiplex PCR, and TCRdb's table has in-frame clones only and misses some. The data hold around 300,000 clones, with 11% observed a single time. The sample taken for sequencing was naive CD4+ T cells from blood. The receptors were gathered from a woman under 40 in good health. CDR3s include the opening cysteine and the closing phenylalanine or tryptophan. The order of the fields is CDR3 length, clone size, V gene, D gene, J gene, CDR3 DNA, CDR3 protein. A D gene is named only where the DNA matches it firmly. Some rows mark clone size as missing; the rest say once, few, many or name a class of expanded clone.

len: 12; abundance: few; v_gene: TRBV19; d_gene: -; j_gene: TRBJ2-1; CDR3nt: TGTGCCAGTAGTCCCCTCCGCGCTGAGCAGTTCTTC; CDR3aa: CASSPLRAEQFF
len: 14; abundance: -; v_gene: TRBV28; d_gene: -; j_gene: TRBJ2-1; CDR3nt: TGTGCCAGCAGTGGGCCTTTCCCATACAATGAGCAGTTCTTC; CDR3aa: CASSGPFPYNEQFF
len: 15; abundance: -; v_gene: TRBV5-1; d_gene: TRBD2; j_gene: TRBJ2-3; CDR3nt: TGCGCCAGCAGCTTGGCCGGGAGGCTTGTAGATACGCAGTATTTT; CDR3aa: CASSLAGRLVDTQYF
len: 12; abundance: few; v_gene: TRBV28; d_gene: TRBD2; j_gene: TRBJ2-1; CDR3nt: TGTGCCAGCAGCACCATAGCGGGGGTCCGGTTCTTC; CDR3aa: CASSTIAGVRFF
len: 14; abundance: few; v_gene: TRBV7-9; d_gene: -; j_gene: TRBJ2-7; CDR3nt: TGTGCCAGCAGCTCCCCCAGCAGGGATTACGAGCAGTACTTC; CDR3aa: CASSSPSRDYEQYF
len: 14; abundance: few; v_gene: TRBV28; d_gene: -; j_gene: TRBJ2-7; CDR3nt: TGTGCCAGCAGTATCCAGGGCCAGTCCTACGAGCAGTACTTC; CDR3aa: CASSIQGQSYEQYF
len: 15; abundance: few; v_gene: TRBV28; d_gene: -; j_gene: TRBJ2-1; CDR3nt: TGTGCCAGCCTACCGGGACTCGGGTATGGGAATGAGCAGTTCTTC; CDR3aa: CASLPGLGYGNEQFF
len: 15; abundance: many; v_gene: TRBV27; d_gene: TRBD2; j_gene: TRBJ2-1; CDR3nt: TGTGCCAGCAGTTCCCGGGTAGCGGGAGTCAATGAGCAGTTCTTC; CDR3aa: CASSSRVAGVNEQFF
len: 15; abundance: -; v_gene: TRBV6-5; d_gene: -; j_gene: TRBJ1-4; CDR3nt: TGTGCCAGCAGCGACCGCAGGGCAACTAATGAAAAACTGTTTTTT; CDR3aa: CASSDRRATNEKLFF
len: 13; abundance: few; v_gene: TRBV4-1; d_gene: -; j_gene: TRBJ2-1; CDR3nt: TGCGCCAGCAGCCAAGACTACTACAATGAGCAGTTCTTC; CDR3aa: CASSQDYYNEQFF
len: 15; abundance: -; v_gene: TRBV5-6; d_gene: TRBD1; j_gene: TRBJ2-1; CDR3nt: TGTGCCAGCAGCTTTTTGGACAGGGAATACAATGAGCAGTTCTTC; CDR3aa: CASSFLDREYNEQFF
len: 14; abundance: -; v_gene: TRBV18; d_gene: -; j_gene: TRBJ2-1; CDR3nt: TGTGCCAGCTCACCAGAGTGGGAGTCCGGTGAGCAGTTCTTC; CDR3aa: CASSPEWESGEQFF
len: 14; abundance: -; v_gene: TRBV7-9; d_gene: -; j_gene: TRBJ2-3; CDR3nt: TGTGCCAGCAGCCCTTCGACTAGCACAGATACGCAGTATTTT; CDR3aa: CASSPSTSTDTQYF
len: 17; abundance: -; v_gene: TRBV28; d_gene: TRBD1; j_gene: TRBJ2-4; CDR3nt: TGTGCCAGCAGTTCCCCCCGGACAGGGAATGGCAAAAACATTCAGTACTTC; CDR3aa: CASSSPRTGNGKNIQYF
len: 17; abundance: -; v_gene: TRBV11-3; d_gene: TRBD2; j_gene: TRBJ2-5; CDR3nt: TGTGCCAGCAGCTTAGATTCTCGAGGGAGGGCCGTGGAGACCCAGTACTTC; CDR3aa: CASSLDSRGRAVETQYF
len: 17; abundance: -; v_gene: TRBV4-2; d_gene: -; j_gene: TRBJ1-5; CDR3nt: TGTGCCAGCAGCCAAGAGAGCCTCCCTCGAGGGAATCAGCCCCAGCATTTT; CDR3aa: CASSQESLPRGNQPQHF
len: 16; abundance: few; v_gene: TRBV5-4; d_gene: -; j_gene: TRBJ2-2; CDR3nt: TGTGCCAGCAGCTTGGCCAGGGGGGCGAACACCGGGGAGCTGTTTTTT; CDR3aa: CASSLARGANTGELFF
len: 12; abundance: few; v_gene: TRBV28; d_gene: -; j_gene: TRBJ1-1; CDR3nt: TGTGCCAGCAGTTTTTCCCAGGTTGAAGCTTTCTTT; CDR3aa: CASSFSQVEAFF
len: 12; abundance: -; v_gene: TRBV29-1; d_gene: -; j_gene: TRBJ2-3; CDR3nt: TGCAGCGCGAGCGGGAGCACAGATACGCAGTATTTT; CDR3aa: CSASGSTDTQYF
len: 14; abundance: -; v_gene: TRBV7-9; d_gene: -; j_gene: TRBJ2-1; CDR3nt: TGTGCCAGCAGCACCCAGACAGAATACAATGAGCAGTTCTTC; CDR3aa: CASSTQTEYNEQFF
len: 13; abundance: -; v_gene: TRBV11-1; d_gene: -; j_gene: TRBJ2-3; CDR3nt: TGTGCCAGCAGCGCCAGGGCCTCCGATACGCAGTATTTT; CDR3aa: CASSARASDTQYF
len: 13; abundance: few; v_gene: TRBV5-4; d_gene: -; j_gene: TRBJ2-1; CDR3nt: TGTGCCAGCAGCTCCCAAGCCAGGGAGGTCGAGTTCTTC; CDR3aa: CASSSQAREVEFF
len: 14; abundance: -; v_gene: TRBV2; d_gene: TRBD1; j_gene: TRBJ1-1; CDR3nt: TGTGCCAGCAGTGCAGACAGGGGGTTCACTGAAGCTTTCTTT; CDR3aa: CASSADRGFTEAFF
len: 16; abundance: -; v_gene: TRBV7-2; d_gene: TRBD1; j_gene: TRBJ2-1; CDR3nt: TGTGCCAGCATCCACCATGGGACAGGGGGGTACAATGAGCAGTTCTTC; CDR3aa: CASIHHGTGGYNEQFF
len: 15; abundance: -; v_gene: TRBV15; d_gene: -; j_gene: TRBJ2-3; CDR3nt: TGTGCCACCAGCAGAGCCCGGGAACCTATCGATACGCAGTATTTT; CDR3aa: CATSRAREPIDTQYF
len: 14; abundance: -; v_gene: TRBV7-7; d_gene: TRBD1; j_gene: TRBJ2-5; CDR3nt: TGTGCTAGCAGCCAAGGGACAGGAAAAGAGACCCAGTACTTC; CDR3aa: CASSQGTGKETQYF
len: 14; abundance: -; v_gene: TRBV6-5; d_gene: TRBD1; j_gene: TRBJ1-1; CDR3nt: TGTGCCAGCTCGGACAGGGCAATGAACACTGAAGCTTTCTTT; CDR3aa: CASSDRAMNTEAFF
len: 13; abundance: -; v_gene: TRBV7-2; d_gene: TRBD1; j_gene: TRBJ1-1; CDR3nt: TGTGCCAGCAGCCCAGGGGGAGATAGGTTAGCTTTCTTT; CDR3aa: CASSPGGDRLAFF
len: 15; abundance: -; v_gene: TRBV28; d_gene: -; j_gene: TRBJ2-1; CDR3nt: TGTGCCAGCAGTTTAGCGGGAAGCGGTTACAATGAGCAGTTCTTC; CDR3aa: CASSLAGSGYNEQFF
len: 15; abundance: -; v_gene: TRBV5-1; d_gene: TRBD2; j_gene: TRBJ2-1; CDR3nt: TGCGCCAGCAGCTCCGTAGCGGGAGCCAGGAATGAGCAGTTCTTC; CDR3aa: CASSSVAGARNEQFF